This passage covers 13 T cell receptor beta chains from one sample sequenced in a study of blood T cell repertoires in COVID-19. TCRdb's copy holds only in-frame clones and misses some; the assay was immunoSEQ multiplex PCR. The sample contains fewer than 200,000 clones, 82% of which appear only once. Sequencing was performed on PBMCs or T cells enriched from blood (not recorded which). The receptors come from a woman aged 55-69 years with acute COVID-19.

This chain links TRBV30 with TRBJ1-2; possible D gene TRBD1, 5 bases. CDR1 is GTSNPN and CDR2 is SVGIG in the germline V gene (reference sequence). The CDR3 is 13 amino acids. V was clipped by 3 bases and J by 2 bases, with 10 bases between them. Here the CDR3 reads CAWSRDLNYGYTF. The DNA of the CDR3 is TGTGCCTGGAGCAGGGACTTAAACTATGGCTACACCTTC.

This chain joins TRBV28 and TRBJ2-5; D gene uncertain. Trimming pared 2 bases from V and 5 bases from J, leaving 6 bases between. This CDR3 spans 12 amino acids. The germline V gene has CDR1 MDHEN and CDR2 SYDVKM. DNA for the CDR3: TGTGCCAGCAGTTTAGCGTGGGAGACCCAGTACTTC. Translating it yields CASSLAWETQYF.

This clone was seen more than once but under ten times. Distinct nucleotide sequences in the sample also encode this CDR3. The gene calls are TRBV10-2 and TRBJ2-5, with 12 nucleotides matching TRBD2. Trimming cost V 8 bases and J 2 bases; bases outside gene matches: 3. The length of the CDR3 is 14 residues. Germline lookup yields CDR1 WSHSY and CDR2 SAAADI. CDR3 nucleotides: TGCGCCAGCTCCGGGACTAGCGGGCAAGAGACCCAGTACTTC. The encoded protein is CASSGTSGQETQYF.

The chain links TRBV7-6 to TRBJ1-2; D uncertain. The CDR3 has 15 residues. Germline CDR1 is SGHVS and CDR2 is FNYEAQ. V was cut by 0 bases and J by 0 bases, with 8 bases left in between. CDR3 protein: CASSLASTANYGYTF. The CDR3 bases are TGTGCCAGCAGCTTAGCGAGCACCGCTAACTATGGCTACACCTTC.

This CDR3 is CAIMGDSLDNSPLHF. The CDR3 DNA sequence: TGTGCCATCATGGGGGACAGCCTGGATAATTCACCCCTCCACTTT. The chain is built from TRBV10-3 and TRBJ1-6; 7 bases agree with TRBD1. The germline CDR1 and CDR2 sequences are ENHRY and SYGVKD. The V segment lost 7 bases and the J segment 5 bases; nucleotides outside the gene matches: 8. The CDR3 is 15 amino acids.

A word on this clone: In the same sample, other DNA sequences code for this CDR3. The rearrangement joins TRBV5-1 to TRBJ2-1, with D perhaps matching TRBD1 (6 bases). CDR1 SGHRS and CDR2 YFSETQ come from the germline V gene. Trimming pared 0 bases from V and 1 base from J, leaving 8 bases between. This CDR3 is built from 15 residues. The CDR3 reads CASSLGGGSYNEQFF. CDR3 nucleotides: TGCGCCAGCAGCTTGGGAGGGGGTTCCTACAATGAGCAGTTCTTC. The variable domain in full, with the rest retrieved from reference TRBV5-1 and TRBJ2-1, is KAGVTQTPRYLIKTRGQQVTLSCSPISGHRSVSWYQQTPGQGLQFLFEYFSETQRNKGNFPGRFSGRQFSNSRSEMNVSTLELGDSALYLCASSLGGGSYNEQFFGPGTRLTVL.

V and J are TRBV27 and TRBJ1-1, with D perhaps matching TRBD1 (6 bases). Between the trimmed V and J ends, which lost 3 bases and 3 bases, there was a span of 23 bases. The CDR3 is 18 residues long. The V gene's germline CDR1 is MNHEY and CDR2 SMNVEV (reference sequence). The CDR3: CASSFGTTPGDLYTEAFF. CDR3 bases: TGTGCCAGCAGTTTCGGGACCACTCCAGGGGACCTTTACACTGAAGCTTTCTTT.

On this clone: A junction end diverges from the germline sequence, so it may reflect a read error. This CDR3 reads CASSQAIGETQYF. Here the CDR3 DNA reads TGCGCTAGCAGCCAAGCGATCGGGGAGACCCAGTACTTC. This rearrangement joins TRBV4-3 to TRBJ2-5, with D uncertain. Germline CDR1 and CDR2: LGHNA and YSLEER. The CDR3 is 13 amino acids.

This clone has just a few counts. The chain combines TRBV4-1 with TRBJ1-1, with TRBD1 identical over 11 bases. CDR1 and CDR2 from the germline V gene are MGHRA and YSYEKL. The CDR3 is made up of 15 amino acids. J was trimmed by 5 bases and V by 3 bases; bases with no gene match: 5. CDR3 in amino acids: CASSHPGQGGTEAFF. CDR3 DNA sequence: TGCGCCAGCAGCCATCCGGGACAGGGGGGGACTGAAGCTTTCTTT.

V gene TRBV12-3 or TRBV12-4 combines with J gene TRBJ2-7, with 7 bases identical to TRBD1. V lost 8 bases, J lost 2 bases, and 6 bases stayed unmatched. The CDR3 sequence is 13 residues long. For the CDR3, the DNA is TGTGCCAGCGCCGCTGACAGGGCCTACGAGCAGTACGTC. Encoded protein: CASAADRAYEQYV.

The chain uses TRBV28 and TRBJ1-2; 8 bases are a match to TRBD1. Germline CDR1 is MDHEN and CDR2 is SYDVKM. This CDR3 comprises 15 residues. V shed 4 bases, J shed 7 bases, and the junction held 11 bases outside the gene matches. CDR3 in amino acids: CASSSPGQGSGGYTF. The DNA for the CDR3 is TGTGCCAGCAGTTCTCCAGGACAGGGATCTGGTGGCTACACCTTC.

J is TRBJ1-3 and V is TRBV30; the match to TRBD1 covers 12 bases. J was trimmed by 7 bases and V by 4 bases; bases with no gene match: 2. The CDR3 is 13 amino acids. The germline V gene encodes CDR1 GTSNPN and CDR2 SVGIG (reference sequence). CDR3 in DNA: TGTGCCTGGACCGGGACAGGGGGCAACACCATATATTTT. Protein product: CAWTGTGGNTIYF. The full variable domain, with the rest looked up from reference TRBV30 and TRBJ1-3, is SQTIHQWPATLVQPVGSPLSLECTVEGTSNPNLYWYRQAAGRGLQLLFYSVGIGQISSEVPQNLSASRPQDRQFILSSKKLLLSDSGFYLCAWTGTGGNTIYFGEGSWLTVV.

J is TRBJ2-2 and V is TRBV4-2; 10 bases fit TRBD2. The ends lost 2 bases at V and 3 bases at J; junction bases unmatched: 3. CDR1 is LGHNA and CDR2 is YNFKEQ in the germline V gene. The CDR3 covers 16 residues. The CDR3 region has the DNA TGTGCCAGCAGCCAAACCCTAGCGGGGGACACCGGGGAGCTGTTTTTT. It encodes CASSQTLAGDTGELFF.